This T cell receptor beta chain was retrieved from a study of blood T cell repertoires in COVID-19 (dated by TCRdb to the early 2020s). General notes on the study: The collaborator samples originated in the United States, Italy and Spain and spanned the acute and convalescent phases of COVID-19. A de-identified subject ID, COVID-19 status, age in years and sex were almost always included in the sample metadata. HLA class I and class II types, where available, came from metadata supplied by the sample provider rather than from assay-based typing. Deeply sampled blood TCRbeta repertoires from subjects exposed to, actively infected with, or recovered from COVID-19 were included in the dataset. Samples were obtained from the ongoing ImmuneRACE study (first 160 participants) and from some 1,300 subjects provided by 6 global collaborators. The repertoires were released in a freely available public database meant as a resource for research on the immune response to SARS-CoV-2. The material from the prospective study consisted of cDNA or gDNA derived from T cells, B-cell-depleted T cells, or PBMCs. Results and caveats for the whole study, not just this receptor: How much clinical and demographic metadata was included differed by source and by participant, and the metadata was provided uncurated.

A word on this clone: Its antigen is still unknown. Per-nucleotide qualities are absent, and no much larger clonotype sits a single base away.

The immunoSEQ Assay, a bias-controlled multiplex PCR, was used to amplify TCRbeta CDR3 regions from genomic DNA. In the authors' own workflow: The number of nucleated cells in each sample was estimated from the amplification of reference gene primers within the assay. To quantify the absolute abundance of each unique TCRbeta CDR3 rearrangement, sequence reads were collapsed and filtered. Productive Simpson clonality was computed per sample as the square root of Simpson's diversity index over productive rearrangements. What TCRdb holds here is the immuneACCESS table cut down to in-frame rearrangements. Part of the clones is not present; checked against another copy, under half of the missing clones reflect an unresolved V gene, and the others are unexplained. That table gives V, J and clone size, and the DNA gave D and trimming. Here the sample has approximately 240,000 clones; 80% to 90% occur a single time. The ten largest clonotypes hold roughly 3% of the sample.

In the prospective study, participants were roughly 18 to 89 years old, resided in 25 or so geographic areas of the United States, and were enrolled through a virtual design. In the prospective study, participants were assigned to cohorts based on the clinical history participants reported in a screening survey and a study questionnaire. In the prospective study, whole blood, serum and a nasopharyngeal or oropharyngeal swab were collected from each participant by mobile phlebotomists. Prospective study participants could optionally give additional blood draws and questionnaires over an approximately 2-month period. Before DNA extraction, prospective study blood samples were shipped either frozen or at room temperature. Counted from cysteine to phenylalanine, this CDR3 has 14 amino acids. The entry retains the CDR3 DNA only, 42 bases that are in frame from base 1. CDR1 and CDR2, looked up from the germline V gene, are MDHEN and SYDVKM. V loses 4 bases of germline sequence and J loses 5 bases, and the interval between the two ends is 11 bases.

The V and J segments used are TRBV28 and TRBJ1-4; the D gene is not confidently resolved. The sequence came from a young woman in a cohort exposed to, infected with or recovered from COVID-19 (not recorded which). The sequencing input was PBMCs or T cells enriched from blood (not recorded which). Read as DNA, the sequence is TGTGCCAGCAGTTCGGGAGAAAGAAATGAAAAACTGTTTTTT. Its protein product is CASSSGERNEKLFF. The entire variable domain, with the stretches around the CDR3 drawn from the reference TRBV28 and TRBJ1-4 proteins, is DVKVTQSSRYLVKRTGEKVFLECVQDMDHENMFWYRQDPGLGLRLIYFSYDVKMKEKGDIPEGYSVSREKKERFSLILESASTNQTSMYLCASSSGERNEKLFFGSGTQLSVL.